This TCR beta chain was sequenced during a study of neoadjuvant nivolumab and ipilimumab in lung cancer. The J segment lost 8 bases and the V segment lost 4 bases, leaving 3 bases of the junction unmatched. The CDR3 has 13 amino acids. CDR1 and CDR2 from the germline V gene are MGHDK and SYGVNS. Clones were sequenced by immunoSEQ multiplex PCR, and TCRdb holds only the in-frame ones, with some missing. Here the sample spans some 43,000 clones, around nine tenths being singletons. This clone has just one count. The sequence derives from an adult with non-small cell lung cancer. Some clones in this sample may be carry-over from other donors' samples. The sample here was blood, taken before neoadjuvant nivolumab, alone or with ipilimumab. The chain recombines TRBV25-1 with TRBJ2-1; 9 bases agree with TRBD1. CDR3 sequence (DNA): TGTGCCAGCAGTGGGGGACAGGGTTATGAGCAGTTCTTC. Residues: CASSGGQGYEQFF.